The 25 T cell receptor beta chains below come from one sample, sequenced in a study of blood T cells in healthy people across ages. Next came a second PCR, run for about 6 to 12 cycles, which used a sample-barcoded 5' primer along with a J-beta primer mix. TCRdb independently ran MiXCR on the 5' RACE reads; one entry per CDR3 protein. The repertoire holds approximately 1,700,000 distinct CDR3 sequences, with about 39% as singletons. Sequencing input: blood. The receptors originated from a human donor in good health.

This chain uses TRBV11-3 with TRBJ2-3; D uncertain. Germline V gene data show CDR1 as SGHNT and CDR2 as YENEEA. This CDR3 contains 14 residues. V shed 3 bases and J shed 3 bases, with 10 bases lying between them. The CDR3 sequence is CASSFEIGTDTQYF. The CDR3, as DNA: TGTGCCAGCAGCTTCGAGATCGGGACAGATACGCAGTATTTT. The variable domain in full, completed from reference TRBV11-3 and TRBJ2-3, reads EAGVVQSPRYKIIEKKQPVAFWCNPISGHNTLYWYLQNLGQGPELLIRYENEEAVDDSQLPKDRFSAERLKGVDSTLKIQPAELGDSAVYLCASSFEIGTDTQYFGPGTRLTVL.

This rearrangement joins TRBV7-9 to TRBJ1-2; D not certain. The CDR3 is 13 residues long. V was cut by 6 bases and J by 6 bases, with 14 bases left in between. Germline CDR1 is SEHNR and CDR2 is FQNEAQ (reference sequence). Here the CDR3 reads CASSQLSAHGYTF. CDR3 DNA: TGTGCCAGCAGTCAACTCTCCGCCCATGGCTACACCTTC.

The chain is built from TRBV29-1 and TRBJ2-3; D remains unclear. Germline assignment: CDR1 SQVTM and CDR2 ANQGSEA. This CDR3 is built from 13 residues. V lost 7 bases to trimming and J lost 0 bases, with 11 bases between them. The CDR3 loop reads CSAAGPSTDTQYF. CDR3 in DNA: TGCAGCGCCGCAGGTCCTAGCACAGATACGCAGTATTTT.

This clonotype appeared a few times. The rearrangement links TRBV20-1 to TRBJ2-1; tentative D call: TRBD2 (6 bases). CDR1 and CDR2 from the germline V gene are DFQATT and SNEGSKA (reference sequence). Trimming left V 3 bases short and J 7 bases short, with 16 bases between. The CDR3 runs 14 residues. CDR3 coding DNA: TGCAGTGCTAGCTACGGGACTTTGGAAAATGAGCAGTTCTTC. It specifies CSASYGTLENEQFF.

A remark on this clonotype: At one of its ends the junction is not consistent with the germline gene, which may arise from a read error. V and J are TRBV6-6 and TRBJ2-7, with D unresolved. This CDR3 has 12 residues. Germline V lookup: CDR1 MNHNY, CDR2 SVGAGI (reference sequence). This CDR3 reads CAGSYSTSEQYF. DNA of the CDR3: TGTGCCGGCAGTTACTCGACAAGCGAGCAGTACTTC.

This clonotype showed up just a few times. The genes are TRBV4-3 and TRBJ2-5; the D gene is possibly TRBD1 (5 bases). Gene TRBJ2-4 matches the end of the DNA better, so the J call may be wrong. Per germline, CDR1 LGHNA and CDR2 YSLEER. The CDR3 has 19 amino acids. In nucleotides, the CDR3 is TGCGCCAGCAGCCAAAATTTTGGGGCTGTCGGTGGGTCCAAAAACATTCAGTACTTC. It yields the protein CASSQNFGAVGGSKNIQYF.

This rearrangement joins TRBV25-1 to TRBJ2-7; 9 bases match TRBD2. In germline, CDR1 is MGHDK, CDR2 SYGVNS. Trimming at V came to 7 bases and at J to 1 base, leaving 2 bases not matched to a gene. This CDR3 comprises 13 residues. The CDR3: CASKTSGSYEQYF. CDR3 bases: TGTGCCAGCAAGACTAGCGGATCCTACGAGCAGTACTTC.

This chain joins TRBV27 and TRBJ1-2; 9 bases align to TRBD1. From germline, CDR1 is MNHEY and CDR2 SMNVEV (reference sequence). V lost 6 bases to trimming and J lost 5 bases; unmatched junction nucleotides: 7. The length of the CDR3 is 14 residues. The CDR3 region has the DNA TGTGCCAGCAGGGGGGGACAGGGAGTTTATGGCTACACCTTC. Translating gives CASRGGQGVYGYTF.

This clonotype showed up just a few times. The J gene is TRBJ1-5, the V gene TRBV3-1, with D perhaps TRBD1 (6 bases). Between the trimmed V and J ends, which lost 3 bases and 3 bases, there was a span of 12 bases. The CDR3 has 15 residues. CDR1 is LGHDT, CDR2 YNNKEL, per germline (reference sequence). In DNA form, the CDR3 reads TGTGCCAGCAGCCAGGGGACACAACTCAATCAGCCCCAGCATTTT. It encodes CASSQGTQLNQPQHF.

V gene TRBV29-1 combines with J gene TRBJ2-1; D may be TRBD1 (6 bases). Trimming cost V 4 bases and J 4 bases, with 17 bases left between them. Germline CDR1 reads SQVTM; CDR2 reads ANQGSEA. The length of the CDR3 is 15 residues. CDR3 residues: CSVVFGQWNYNEQFF. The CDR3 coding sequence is TGCAGCGTTGTATTCGGACAGTGGAATTACAATGAGCAGTTCTTC.

The CDR3 loop reads CAIRTGTDAHGEQYF. DNA for the CDR3: TGTGCCATCAGGACTGGGACCGACGCCCACGGCGAGCAGTACTTC. The rearrangement uses TRBV10-3 and TRBJ2-5, with D perhaps given as TRBD1 or TRBD2 (5 bases each). Judging by the DNA end, TRBJ2-7 fits better; the J call may be wrong. CDR3 size: 15 residues. The germline V gene has CDR1 ENHRY and CDR2 SYGVKD.

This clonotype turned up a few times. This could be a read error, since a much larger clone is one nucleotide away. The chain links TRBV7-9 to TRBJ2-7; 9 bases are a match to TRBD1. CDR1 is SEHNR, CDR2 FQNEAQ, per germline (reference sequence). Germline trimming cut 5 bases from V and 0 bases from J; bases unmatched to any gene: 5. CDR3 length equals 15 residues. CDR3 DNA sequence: TGTGCCAGCAGCCCCGGGACAGGGCACTCCTACGAGCAGTACTTC. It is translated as CASSPGTGHSYEQYF.

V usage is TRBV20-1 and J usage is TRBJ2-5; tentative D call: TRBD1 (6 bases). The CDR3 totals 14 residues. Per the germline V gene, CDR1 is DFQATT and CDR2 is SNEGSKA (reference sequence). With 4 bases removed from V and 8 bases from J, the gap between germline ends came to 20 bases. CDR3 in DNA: TGCAGTGCTACCCGAGTGAGCACACAGGGAACCCAGTACTTC. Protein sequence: CSATRVSTQGTQYF.

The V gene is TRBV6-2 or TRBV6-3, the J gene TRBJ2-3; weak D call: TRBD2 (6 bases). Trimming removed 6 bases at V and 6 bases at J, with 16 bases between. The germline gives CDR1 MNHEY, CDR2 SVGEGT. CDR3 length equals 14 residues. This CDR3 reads CASSSTSWGDTQYF. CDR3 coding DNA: TGTGCCAGCAGCTCGACTAGTTGGGGTGATACGCAGTATTTT.

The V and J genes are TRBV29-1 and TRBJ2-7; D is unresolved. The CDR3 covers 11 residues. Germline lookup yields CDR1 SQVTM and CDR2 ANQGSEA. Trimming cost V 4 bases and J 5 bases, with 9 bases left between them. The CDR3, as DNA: TGCAGCGTTGTTTCAGTCCACGAGCAGTACTTC. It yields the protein CSVVSVHEQYF.

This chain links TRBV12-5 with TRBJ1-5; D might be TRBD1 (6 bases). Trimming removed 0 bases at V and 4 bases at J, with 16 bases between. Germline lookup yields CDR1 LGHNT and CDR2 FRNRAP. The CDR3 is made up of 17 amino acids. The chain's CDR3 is CASGLVQGSDRNQPQHF. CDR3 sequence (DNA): TGTGCTAGTGGTTTGGTCCAAGGGTCTGACAGGAATCAGCCCCAGCATTTT.

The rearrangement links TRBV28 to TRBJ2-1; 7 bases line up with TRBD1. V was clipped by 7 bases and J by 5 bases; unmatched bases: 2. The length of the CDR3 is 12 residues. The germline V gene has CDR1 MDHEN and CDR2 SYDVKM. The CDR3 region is CASITGDNEQFF. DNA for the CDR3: TGTGCCAGCATCACAGGGGACAATGAGCAGTTCTTC.

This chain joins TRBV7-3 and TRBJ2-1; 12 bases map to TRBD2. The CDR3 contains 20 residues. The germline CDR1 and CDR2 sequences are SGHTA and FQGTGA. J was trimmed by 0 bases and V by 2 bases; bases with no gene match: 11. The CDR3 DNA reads TGTGCCAGCAGCTTAGTCGGGACTAGCGGGCCCCAGAGCTCCTACAATGAGCAGTTCTTC. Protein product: CASSLVGTSGPQSSYNEQFF.

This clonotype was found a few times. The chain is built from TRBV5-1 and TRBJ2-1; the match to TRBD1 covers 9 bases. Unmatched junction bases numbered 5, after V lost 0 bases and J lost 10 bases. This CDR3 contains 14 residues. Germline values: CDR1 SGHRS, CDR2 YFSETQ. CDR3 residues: CASSLGQGVWEQFF. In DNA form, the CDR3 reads TGCGCCAGCAGCTTGGGACAGGGGGTGTGGGAGCAGTTCTTC.

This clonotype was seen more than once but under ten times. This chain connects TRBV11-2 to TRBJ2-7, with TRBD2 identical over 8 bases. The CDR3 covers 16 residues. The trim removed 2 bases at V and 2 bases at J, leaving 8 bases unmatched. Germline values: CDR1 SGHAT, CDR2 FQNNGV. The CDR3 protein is CASSLLRGASAYEQYF. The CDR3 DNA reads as TGTGCCAGCAGCTTATTGCGGGGGGCAAGTGCCTACGAGCAGTACTTC.

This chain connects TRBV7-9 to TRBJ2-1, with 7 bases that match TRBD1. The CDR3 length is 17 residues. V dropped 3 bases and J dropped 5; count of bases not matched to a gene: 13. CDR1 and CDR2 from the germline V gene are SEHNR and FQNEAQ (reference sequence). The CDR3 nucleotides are TGTGCCAGCAGCTTTCTCAAGGACAGGACAAAGAACAATGAGCAGTTCTTC. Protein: CASSFLKDRTKNNEQFF.

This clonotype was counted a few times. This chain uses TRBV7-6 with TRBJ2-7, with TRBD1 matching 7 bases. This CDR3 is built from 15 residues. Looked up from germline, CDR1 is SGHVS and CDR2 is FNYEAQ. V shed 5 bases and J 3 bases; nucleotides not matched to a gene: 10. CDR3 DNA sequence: TGTGCCAGCAGCAATTGGGGGACAGAGCACTACGAGCAGTACTTC. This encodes CASSNWGTEHYEQYF.

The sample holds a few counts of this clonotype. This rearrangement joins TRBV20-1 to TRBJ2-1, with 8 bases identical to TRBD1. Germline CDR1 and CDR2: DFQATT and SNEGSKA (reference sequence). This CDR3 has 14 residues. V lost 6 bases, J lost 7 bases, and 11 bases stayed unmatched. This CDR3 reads CSAGETGASNEQFF. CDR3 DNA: TGCAGTGCCGGGGAGACAGGGGCCAGTAATGAGCAGTTCTTC.

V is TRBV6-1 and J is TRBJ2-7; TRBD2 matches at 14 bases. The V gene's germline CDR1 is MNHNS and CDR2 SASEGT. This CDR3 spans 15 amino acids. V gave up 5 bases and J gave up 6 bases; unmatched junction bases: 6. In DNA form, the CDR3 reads TGTGCCAGCAGTTCGACTAGCGGGAGGGCTGGCGAGCAGTACTTC. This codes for CASSSTSGRAGEQYF.

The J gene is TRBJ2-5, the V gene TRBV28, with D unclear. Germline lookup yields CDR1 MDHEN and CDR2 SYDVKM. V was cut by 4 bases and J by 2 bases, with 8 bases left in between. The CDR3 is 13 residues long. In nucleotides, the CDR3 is TGTGCCAGCAGTTGGGCATCACAAGAGACCCAGTACTTC. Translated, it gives CASSWASQETQYF.